The following is a T cell receptor (beta chain) sequence with its context. Antigen: not known. One entry per CDR3 protein results from TCRdb running MiXCR on the 5' RACE reads. The sample has 200,000 to 300,000 distinct CDR3 sequences; approximately 15% are singletons. This record comes from a study of T-cell memory formation after mild COVID-19. Broader study findings: The appearance of some responding clones in pre-infection memory suggested that cross-reactive memory joined. Of the contracting clones, CD4+ ones lay mainly in CM and EM, and CD8+ ones in EMRA.

Trimming pared 8 bases from V and 1 base from J, leaving 17 bases between. Germline V gene data show CDR1 as SQVTM and CDR2 as ANQGSEA. The CDR3 is made up of 14 amino acids. This rearrangement joins TRBV29-1 to TRBJ1-1, with D uncertain. Sequencing input: PBMCs or a T cell subset sorted from them (not recorded which). The sequence was collected from an adult woman who had mild COVID-19 (a few samples of this study predate the infection). Cell type and time point are not known. CDR3 nucleotides: TGCAGCATGCCGGCGGGTGTAAGGAACACTGAAGCTTTCTTT. This translates into CSMPAGVRNTEAFF.